Sequencing of this T cell receptor beta chain was carried out in a study of T cells in Graves' hyperthyroidism and ophthalmopathy. Study as a whole: The blood sample was taken at first diagnosis, before treatment began. General study results and limits: Ophthalmopathy, which appeared later, was predicted by the model a median approximately 6.7 months before onset.

Lactation, pregnancy, other autoimmune disease or uncontrolled infection excluded patients. Diagnoses were established using clinical symptoms, serum thyroxine and TRAb, thyroid ultrasound and orbital computed tomography. The CDR3 has 15 amino acids. Per germline, CDR1 MNHEY and CDR2 SVGAGI. Trimming shortened V by 2 bases and J by 5 bases, and 13 bases separated the two germline ends. This clonotype was detected only once. No antigen is known for it. What was amplified from RNA transcripts were TCR beta CDR3 regions. During a first-round RT-PCR of the TCR CDR3, the HTBI primer set was used. TCRdb re-called the multiplex PCR reads with MiXCR, one entry per CDR3 protein. Of about 400,000 distinct CDR3 sequences detected, roughly 15% appear once; the ten largest clones hold roughly a fifth.

The source of this sequence is a woman aged 25 to 45 with Graves' ophthalmopathy. The gene calls are TRBV6-5 and TRBJ2-1; a possible D gene is TRBD1 (6 bases). Input material: blood. As DNA, the CDR3 is TGTGCCAGCAGTTACCCACTCGACAGGAACAATGAGCAGTTCTTC. Its translation is CASSYPLDRNNEQFF.